This T cell receptor (beta chain) was observed in a study of blood T cells in healthy people across ages. Study at large: About one barcoded beta molecule was captured per two T cells (by template switching).

Healthy Caucasian individuals from Russia aged about 6 to 95 served as donors. Extraction of total RNA produced a minimum of 5 micrograms from each sample. Germline V CDR1 and CDR2: MNHEY, SVGAGI. This CDR3 contains 15 residues. V was pared by 5 bases and J by 6 bases, with 17 bases between. Comment on this clonotype: The target antigen is unknown.

Points from the study as a whole: Aged donors had fewer naive CD4+ cells and lower diversity than long-lived donors.

Primed by a sample-barcoded 5' primer and a J-beta primer mix, a second PCR proceeded for 7 to 11 cycles. Each CDR3 protein gets one entry after TCRdb re-called the 5' RACE reads with MiXCR. The repertoire has about 1.4 million distinct CDR3 sequences, around 59% of them found once; the top ten carry 6.5% to 8.5%. This receptor was taken from a man younger than 30 in good health. The specimen sequenced was blood. The chain carries TRBV6-5 and TRBJ2-1, with D possibly called TRBD1 or TRBD2 (6 bases each). The CDR3: CASSRTAAGPNEQFF. DNA of the CDR3: TGTGCCAGCAGTAGGACAGCCGCGGGGCCCAATGAGCAGTTCTTC.